A single sample is the source of the 3 T cell receptor beta chains below, sequenced in a study of low-dose radiotherapy and immunotherapy resistance in tumors. Gene-specific TRAV and TRBV primers were used for first-strand cDNA, covering alpha and beta chains. TCRs were amplified for roughly 20 PCR cycles with a constant-region primer and V-primer adapter. MiXCR, run by TCRdb on the reads, gives a single entry per CDR3 protein. The sample records 15,000 to 20,000 distinct CDR3 sequences, approximately 63% being singletons. These receptors came from a human donor with advanced metastatic prostate, ovarian, gallbladder or colorectal cancer (not recorded which). This table probably holds off-target reads from a library built for another chain.

Sample share makes this clonotype medium-sized (0.01 to 0.1%). The rearrangement links TRBV20-1 to TRBJ1-5; D not certain. Looked up from germline, CDR1 is DFQATT and CDR2 is SNEGSKA (reference sequence). The CDR3 length is 13 residues. Trimming took off 5 bases at V and 4 bases at J, with 12 bases between the two ends. This chain's CDR3 is CSAGGKGNQPQHF. Here the CDR3 DNA reads TGCAGTGCTGGCGGGAAGGGTAATCAGCCCCAGCATTTT.

This sequence joins TRBV20-1 and TRBJ2-3; the match to TRBD2 covers 8 bases. There are 15 residues in the CDR3. Germline V gene sequence: CDR1 DFQATT, CDR2 SNEGSKA (reference sequence). V gave up 6 bases and J gave up 2 bases; unmatched junction bases: 10. CDR3 nucleotide sequence: TGCAGTGCAACCGAAGCGGGGGACCACACAGATACGCAGTATTTT. It codes for CSATEAGDHTDTQYF.

The chain uses TRBV20-1 and TRBJ2-3, with D possibly TRBD2 on 6 matching bases. The V and J ends lost 1 base and 2 bases respectively, with 13 bases between them. The germline V gene encodes CDR1 DFQATT and CDR2 SNEGSKA (reference sequence). CDR3 length equals 15 residues. CDR3 sequence (DNA): TGCAGTGCTAGAGCAGCGGGCGACCACACAGATACGCAGTATTTT. It encodes CSARAAGDHTDTQYF.